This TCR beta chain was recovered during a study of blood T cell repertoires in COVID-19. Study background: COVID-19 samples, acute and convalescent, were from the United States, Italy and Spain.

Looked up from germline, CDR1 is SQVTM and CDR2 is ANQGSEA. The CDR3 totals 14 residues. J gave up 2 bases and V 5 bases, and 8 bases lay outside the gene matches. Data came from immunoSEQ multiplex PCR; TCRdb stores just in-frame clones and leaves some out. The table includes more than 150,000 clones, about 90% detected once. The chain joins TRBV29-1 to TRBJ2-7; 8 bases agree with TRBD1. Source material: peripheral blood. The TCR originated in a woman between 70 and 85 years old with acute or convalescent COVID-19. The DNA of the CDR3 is TGCAGCGTTACCGGACAGGGTAGCGCCTACGAGCAGTACTTC. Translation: CSVTGQGSAYEQYF.